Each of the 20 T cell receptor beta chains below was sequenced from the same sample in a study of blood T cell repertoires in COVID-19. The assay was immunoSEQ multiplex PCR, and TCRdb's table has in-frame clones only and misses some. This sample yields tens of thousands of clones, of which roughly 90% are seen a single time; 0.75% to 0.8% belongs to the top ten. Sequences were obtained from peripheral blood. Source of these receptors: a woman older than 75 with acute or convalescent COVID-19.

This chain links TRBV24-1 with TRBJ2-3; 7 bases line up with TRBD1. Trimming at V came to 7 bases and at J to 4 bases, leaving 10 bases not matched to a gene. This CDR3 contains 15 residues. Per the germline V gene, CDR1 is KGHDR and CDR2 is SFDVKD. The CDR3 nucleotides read TGTGCCACCAGGCAGGGACAGATTGACGCAGATACGCAGTATTTT. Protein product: CATRQGQIDADTQYF.

CDR3 sequence: CASSPSLAGETDTQYF. The CDR3, as DNA: TGCGCCAGCAGCCCATCTCTGGCGGGAGAAACAGATACGCAGTATTTT. This rearrangement joins TRBV5-1 to TRBJ2-3; TRBD2 matches 7 bases. CDR1 and CDR2 from the germline V gene are SGHRS and YFSETQ. This CDR3 spans 16 amino acids. Trimming took 4 bases from V and 3 from J; bases not matched to a gene: 11.

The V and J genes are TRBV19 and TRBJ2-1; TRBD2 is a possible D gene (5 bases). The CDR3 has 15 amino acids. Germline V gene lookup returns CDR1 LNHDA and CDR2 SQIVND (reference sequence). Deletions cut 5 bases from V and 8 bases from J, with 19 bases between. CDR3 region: CASSPELVRVHEQFF. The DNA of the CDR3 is TGTGCCAGTAGTCCCGAACTAGTCCGTGTCCATGAGCAGTTCTTC. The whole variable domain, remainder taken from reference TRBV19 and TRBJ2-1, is DGGITQSPKYLFRKEGQNVTLSCEQNLNHDAMYWYRQDPGQGLRLIYYSQIVNDFQKGDIAEGYSVSREKKESFPLTVTSAQKNPTAFYLCASSPELVRVHEQFFGPGTRLTVL.

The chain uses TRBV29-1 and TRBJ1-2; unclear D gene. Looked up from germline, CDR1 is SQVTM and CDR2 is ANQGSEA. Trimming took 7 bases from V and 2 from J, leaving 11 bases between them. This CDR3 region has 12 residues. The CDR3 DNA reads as TGCAGCGGCGGGCTGCTGAACTATGGCTACACCTTC. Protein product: CSGGLLNYGYTF.

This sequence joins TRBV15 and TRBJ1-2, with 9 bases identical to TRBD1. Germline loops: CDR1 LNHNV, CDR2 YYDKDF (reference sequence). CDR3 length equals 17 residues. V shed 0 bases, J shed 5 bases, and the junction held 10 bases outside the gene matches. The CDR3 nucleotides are TGTGCCACCAGCAGAGATTTCCAACAGGGGGCGCTTTATGGCTACACCTTC. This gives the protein CATSRDFQQGALYGYTF. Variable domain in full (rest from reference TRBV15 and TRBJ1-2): DAMVIQNPRYQVTQFGKPVTLSCSQTLNHNVMYWYQQKSSQAPKLLFHYYDKDFNNEADTPDNFQSRRPNTSFCFLDIRSPGLGDTAMYLCATSRDFQQGALYGYTFGSGTRLTVV.

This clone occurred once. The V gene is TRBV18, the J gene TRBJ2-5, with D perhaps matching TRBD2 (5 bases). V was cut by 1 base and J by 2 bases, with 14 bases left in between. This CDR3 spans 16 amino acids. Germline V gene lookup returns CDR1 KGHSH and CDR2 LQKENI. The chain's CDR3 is CASSPRPSLKQETQYF. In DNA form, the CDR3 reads TGTGCCAGCTCACCACGTCCTAGCCTTAAACAAGAGACCCAGTACTTC.

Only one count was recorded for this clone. The CDR3 DNA sequence: TGTGCCAGCAGCTTAAGAGGCCTCTACGAGCAGTACTTC. Protein: CASSLRGLYEQYF. The J gene is TRBJ2-7, the V gene TRBV7-9; no definite D call. CDR1 is SEHNR, CDR2 FQNEAQ, per germline (reference sequence). V was trimmed by 2 bases and J by 3 bases, leaving 8 bases between them. The CDR3 runs to 13 residues.

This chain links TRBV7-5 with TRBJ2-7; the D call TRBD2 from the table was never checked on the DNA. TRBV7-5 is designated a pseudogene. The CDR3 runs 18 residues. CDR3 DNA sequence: TGTGCCAGAAGCCACGGGCCGAAAGAGGCTAGCGGTTCCTACGAGCAGTACTTC. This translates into CARSHGPKEASGSYEQYF.

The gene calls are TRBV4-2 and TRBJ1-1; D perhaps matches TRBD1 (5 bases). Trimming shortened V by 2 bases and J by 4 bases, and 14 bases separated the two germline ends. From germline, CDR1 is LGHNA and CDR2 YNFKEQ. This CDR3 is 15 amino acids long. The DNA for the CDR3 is TGTGCCAGCAGCCAAAAAACAGTGGGGGGCACTGAAGCTTTCTTT. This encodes CASSQKTVGGTEAFF.

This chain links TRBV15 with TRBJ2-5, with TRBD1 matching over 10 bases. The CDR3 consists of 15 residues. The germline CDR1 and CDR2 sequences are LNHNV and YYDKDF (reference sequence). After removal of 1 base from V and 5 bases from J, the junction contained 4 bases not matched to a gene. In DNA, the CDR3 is TGTGCCACCAGCAGAGCGGGACAGGGGTCGGAGACCCAGTACTTC. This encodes CATSRAGQGSETQYF.

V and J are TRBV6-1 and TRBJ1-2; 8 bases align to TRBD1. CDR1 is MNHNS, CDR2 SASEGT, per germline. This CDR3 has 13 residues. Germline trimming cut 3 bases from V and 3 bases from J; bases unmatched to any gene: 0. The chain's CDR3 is CASSEDRDYGYTF. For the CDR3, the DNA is TGTGCCAGCAGTGAGGACAGGGACTATGGCTACACCTTC.

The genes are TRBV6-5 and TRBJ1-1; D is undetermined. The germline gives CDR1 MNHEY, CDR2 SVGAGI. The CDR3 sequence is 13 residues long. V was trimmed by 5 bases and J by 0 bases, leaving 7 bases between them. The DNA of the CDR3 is TGTGCCAGCAGTAACGGGATGAACACTGAAGCTTTCTTT. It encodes CASSNGMNTEAFF.

This CDR3 is CASSSHQKGRADTQYF. The CDR3 DNA reads TGTGCCAGCAGTTCCCATCAGAAGGGGAGGGCAGATACGCAGTATTTT. The rearrangement links TRBV6-5 to TRBJ2-3; 7 bases fit TRBD2. V trimming: 4 bases; J trimming: 4 bases; junction bases outside the gene matches: 11. The CDR3 extends over 16 amino acids. Germline CDR1 reads MNHEY; CDR2 reads SVGAGI.

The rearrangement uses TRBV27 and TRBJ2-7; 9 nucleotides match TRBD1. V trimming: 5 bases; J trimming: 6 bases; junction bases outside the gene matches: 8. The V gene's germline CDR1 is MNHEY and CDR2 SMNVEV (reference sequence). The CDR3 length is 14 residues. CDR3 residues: CASSPRTGVGEQYF. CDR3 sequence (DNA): TGTGCCAGCAGTCCCAGGACAGGGGTAGGCGAGCAGTACTTC.

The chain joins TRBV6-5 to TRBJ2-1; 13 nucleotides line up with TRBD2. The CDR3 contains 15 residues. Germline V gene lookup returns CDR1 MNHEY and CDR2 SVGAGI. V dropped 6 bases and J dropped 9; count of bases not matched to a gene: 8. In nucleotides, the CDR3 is TGTGCCAGCAGGGGGACTAGCGGGGCTACAGGTGAGCAGTTCTTC. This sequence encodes CASRGTSGATGEQFF.

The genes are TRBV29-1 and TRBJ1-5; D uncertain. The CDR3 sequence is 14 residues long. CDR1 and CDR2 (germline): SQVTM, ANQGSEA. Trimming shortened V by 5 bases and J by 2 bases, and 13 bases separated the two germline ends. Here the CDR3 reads CSVSVDGGNQPQHF. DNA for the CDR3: TGCAGCGTTTCTGTGGATGGAGGCAATCAGCCCCAGCATTTT.

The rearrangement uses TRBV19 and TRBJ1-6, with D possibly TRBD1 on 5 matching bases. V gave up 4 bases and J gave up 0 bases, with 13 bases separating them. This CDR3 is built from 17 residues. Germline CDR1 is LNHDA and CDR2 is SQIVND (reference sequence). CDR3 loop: CASSTPDRSSYNSPLHF. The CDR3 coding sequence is TGTGCCAGTAGTACCCCAGACAGATCCTCCTATAATTCACCCCTCCACTTT.

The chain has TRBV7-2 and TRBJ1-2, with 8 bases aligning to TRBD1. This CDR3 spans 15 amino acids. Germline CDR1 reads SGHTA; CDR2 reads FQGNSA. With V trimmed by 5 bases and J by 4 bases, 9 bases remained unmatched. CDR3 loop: CASSAGQGPFYGYTF. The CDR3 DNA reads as TGTGCCAGCAGCGCTGGACAGGGTCCTTTCTATGGCTACACCTTC. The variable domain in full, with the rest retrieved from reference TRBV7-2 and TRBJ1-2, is GAGVSQSPSNKVTEKGKDVELRCDPISGHTALYWYRQSLGQGLEFLIYFQGNSAPDKSGLPSDRFSAERTGGSVSTLTIQRTQQEDSAVYLCASSAGQGPFYGYTFGSGTRLTVV.

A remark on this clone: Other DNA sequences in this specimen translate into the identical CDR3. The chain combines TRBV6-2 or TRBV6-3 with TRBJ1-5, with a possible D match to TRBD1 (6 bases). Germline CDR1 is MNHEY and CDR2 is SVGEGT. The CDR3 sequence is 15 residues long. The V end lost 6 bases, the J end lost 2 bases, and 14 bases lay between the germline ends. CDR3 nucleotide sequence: TGTGCCAGCAGCCCGGGGGGGGCTGGCAATCAGCCCCAGCATTTT. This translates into CASSPGGAGNQPQHF.

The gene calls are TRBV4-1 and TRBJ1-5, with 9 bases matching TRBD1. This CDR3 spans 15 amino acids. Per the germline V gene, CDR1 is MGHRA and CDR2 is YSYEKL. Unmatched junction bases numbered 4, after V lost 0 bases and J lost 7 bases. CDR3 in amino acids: CASSQDPGQGQPQHF. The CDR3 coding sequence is TGCGCCAGCAGCCAAGATCCGGGACAGGGACAGCCCCAGCATTTT.